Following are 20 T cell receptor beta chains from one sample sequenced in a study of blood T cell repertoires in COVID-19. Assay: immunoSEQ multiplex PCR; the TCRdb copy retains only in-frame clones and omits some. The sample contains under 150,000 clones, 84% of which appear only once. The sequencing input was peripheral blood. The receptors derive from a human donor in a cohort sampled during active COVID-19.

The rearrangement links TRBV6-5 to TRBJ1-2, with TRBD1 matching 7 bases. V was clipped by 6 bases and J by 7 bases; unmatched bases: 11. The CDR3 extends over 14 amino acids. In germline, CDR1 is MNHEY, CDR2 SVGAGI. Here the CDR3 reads CASSRQGPAFGYTF. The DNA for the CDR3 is TGTGCCAGCAGCAGACAGGGTCCGGCTTTTGGCTACACCTTC.

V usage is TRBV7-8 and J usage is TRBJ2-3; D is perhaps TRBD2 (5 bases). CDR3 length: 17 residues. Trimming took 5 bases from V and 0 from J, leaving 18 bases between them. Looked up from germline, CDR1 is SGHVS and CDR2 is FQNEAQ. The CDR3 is CASSITAGPGSTDTQYF. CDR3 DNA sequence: TGTGCCAGCAGCATAACTGCGGGTCCGGGGAGCACAGATACGCAGTATTTT.

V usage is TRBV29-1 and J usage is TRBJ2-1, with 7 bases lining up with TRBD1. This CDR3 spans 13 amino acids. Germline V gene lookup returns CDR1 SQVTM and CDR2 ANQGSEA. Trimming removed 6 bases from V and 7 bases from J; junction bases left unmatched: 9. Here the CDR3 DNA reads TGCAGCGTCCGCCAGACAGGGTGGAATGAGCAGTTCTTC. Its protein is CSVRQTGWNEQFF.

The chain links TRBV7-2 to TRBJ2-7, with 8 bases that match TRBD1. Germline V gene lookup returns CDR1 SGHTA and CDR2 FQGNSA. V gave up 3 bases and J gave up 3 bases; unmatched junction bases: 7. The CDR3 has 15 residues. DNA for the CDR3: TGTGCCAGCAGCTTCGGCCGGGACAGGATCTACGAGCAGTACTTC. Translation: CASSFGRDRIYEQYF.

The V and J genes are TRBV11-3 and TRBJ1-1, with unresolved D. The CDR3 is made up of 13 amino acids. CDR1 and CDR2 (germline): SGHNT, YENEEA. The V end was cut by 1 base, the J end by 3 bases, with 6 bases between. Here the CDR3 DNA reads TGTGCCAGCAGCTTAGCGGGTTACACTGAAGCTTTCTTT. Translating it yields CASSLAGYTEAFF.

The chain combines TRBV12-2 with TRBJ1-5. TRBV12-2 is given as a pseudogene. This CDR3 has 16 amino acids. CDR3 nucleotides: TGTGCAAGTCGCTTAGCGGAGAGGTCGGACAATCAGCCCCAGCATTTT. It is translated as CASRLAERSDNQPQHF.

The CDR3 nucleotides are TGTGCCAGTAGCGTGAGACAGGGTTCTGAAGCTTTCTTT. Residues: CASSVRQGSEAFF. The chain employs TRBV19 and TRBJ1-1, with 7 bases identical to TRBD1. V shed 6 bases and J 6 bases; nucleotides not matched to a gene: 7. The germline CDR1 and CDR2 sequences are LNHDA and SQIVND (reference sequence). The CDR3 consists of 13 residues.

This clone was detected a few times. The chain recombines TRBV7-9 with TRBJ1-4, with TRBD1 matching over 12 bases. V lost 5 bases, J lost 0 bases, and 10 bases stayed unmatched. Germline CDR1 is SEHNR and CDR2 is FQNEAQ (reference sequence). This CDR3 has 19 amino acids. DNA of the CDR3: TGTGCCAGCAGCCGAGCGGGGACAGGGGGCCCTACAACTAATGAAAAACTGTTTTTT. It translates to CASSRAGTGGPTTNEKLFF. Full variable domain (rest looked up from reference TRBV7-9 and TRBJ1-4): DTGVSQNPRHKITKRGQNVTFRCDPISEHNRLYWYRQTLGQGPEFLTYFQNEAQLEKSRLLSDRFSAERPKGSFSTLEIQRTEQGDSAMYLCASSRAGTGGPTTNEKLFFGSGTQLSVL.

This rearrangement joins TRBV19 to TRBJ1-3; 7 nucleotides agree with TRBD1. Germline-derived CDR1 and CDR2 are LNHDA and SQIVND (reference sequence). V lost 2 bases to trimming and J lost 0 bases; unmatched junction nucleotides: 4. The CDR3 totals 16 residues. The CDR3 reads CASSIQQGTSGNTIYF. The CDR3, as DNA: TGTGCCAGTAGTATACAACAGGGGACCTCTGGAAACACCATATATTTT.

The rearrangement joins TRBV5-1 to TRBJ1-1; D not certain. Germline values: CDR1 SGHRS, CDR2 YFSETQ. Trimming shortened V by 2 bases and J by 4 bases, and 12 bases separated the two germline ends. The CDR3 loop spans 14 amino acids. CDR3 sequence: CASSFGFGSTEAFF. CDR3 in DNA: TGCGCCAGCAGCTTCGGGTTTGGTAGCACTGAAGCTTTCTTT.

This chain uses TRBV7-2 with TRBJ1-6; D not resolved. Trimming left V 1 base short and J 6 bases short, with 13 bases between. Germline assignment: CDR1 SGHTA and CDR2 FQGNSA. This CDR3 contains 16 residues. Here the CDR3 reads CASSLGPTSGNSPLHF. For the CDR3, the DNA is TGTGCCAGCAGCTTAGGTCCAACCTCGGGTAATTCACCCCTCCACTTT.

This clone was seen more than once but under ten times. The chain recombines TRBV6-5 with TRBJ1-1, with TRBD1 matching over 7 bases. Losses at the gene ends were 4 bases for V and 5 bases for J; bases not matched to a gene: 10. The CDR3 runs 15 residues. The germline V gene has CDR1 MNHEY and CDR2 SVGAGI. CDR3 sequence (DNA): TGTGCCAGCAGTTCACAGGAGCCAGGGGGGACTGAAGCTTTCTTT. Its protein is CASSSQEPGGTEAFF.

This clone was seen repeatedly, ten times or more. CDR3 DNA sequence: TGTGCCAGCAGCCTTACTAATCACCGGACTAGCGGGTTGAACACCGGGGAGCTGTTTTTT. Its protein product is CASSLTNHRTSGLNTGELFF. The chain links TRBV28 to TRBJ2-2, with 11 bases lining up with TRBD2. The length of the CDR3 is 20 residues. Germline values: CDR1 MDHEN, CDR2 SYDVKM. Trimming at V came to 6 bases and at J to 1 base, leaving 16 bases not matched to a gene. Full variable domain (remainder filled in from reference TRBV28 and TRBJ2-2): DVKVTQSSRYLVKRTGEKVFLECVQDMDHENMFWYRQDPGLGLRLIYFSYDVKMKEKGDIPEGYSVSREKKERFSLILESASTNQTSMYLCASSLTNHRTSGLNTGELFFGEGSRLTVL.

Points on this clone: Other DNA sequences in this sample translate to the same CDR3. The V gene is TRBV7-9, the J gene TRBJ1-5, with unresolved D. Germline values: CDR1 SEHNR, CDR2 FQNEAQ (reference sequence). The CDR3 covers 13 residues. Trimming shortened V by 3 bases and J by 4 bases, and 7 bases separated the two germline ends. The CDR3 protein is CASSFSGNQPQHF. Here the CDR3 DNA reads TGTGCCAGCAGCTTTTCCGGGAATCAGCCCCAGCATTTT.

The CDR3 DNA reads TGTGCCAGCAGCGTAAGTAGCGGGGGGTTCTACGAGCAGTACTTC. Amino acid sequence: CASSVSSGGFYEQYF. This chain joins TRBV9 and TRBJ2-7, with 10 bases aligning to TRBD2. Germline assignment: CDR1 SGDLS and CDR2 YYNGEE. J gave up 3 bases and V 1 base, and 4 bases lay outside the gene matches. The CDR3 extends over 15 amino acids.

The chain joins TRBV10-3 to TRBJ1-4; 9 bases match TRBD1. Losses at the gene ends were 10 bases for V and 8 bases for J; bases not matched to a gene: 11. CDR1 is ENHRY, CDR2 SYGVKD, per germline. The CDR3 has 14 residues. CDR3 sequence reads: CATREDRGGEKLFF. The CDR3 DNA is TGTGCCACCCGAGAGGACAGGGGAGGAGAAAAACTGTTTTTT.

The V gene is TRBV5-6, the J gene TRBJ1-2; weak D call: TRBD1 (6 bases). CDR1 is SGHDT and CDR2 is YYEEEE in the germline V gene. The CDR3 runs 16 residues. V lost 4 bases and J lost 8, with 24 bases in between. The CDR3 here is CASSPGTGQLRLGYTF. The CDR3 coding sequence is TGTGCCAGCAGCCCTGGAACGGGACAACTACGCCTAGGCTACACCTTC. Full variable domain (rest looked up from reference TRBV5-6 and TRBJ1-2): DAGVTQSPTHLIKTRGQQVTLRCSPKSGHDTVSWYQQALGQGPQFIFQYYEEEERQRGNFPDRFSGHQFPNYSSELNVNALLLGDSALYLCASSPGTGQLRLGYTFGSGTRLTVV.

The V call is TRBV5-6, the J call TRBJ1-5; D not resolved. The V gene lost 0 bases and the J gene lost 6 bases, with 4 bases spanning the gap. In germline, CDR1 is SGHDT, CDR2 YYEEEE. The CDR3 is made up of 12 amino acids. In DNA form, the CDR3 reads TGTGCCAGCAGCTTGGACGGTCAGCCCCAGCATTTT. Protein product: CASSLDGQPQHF.

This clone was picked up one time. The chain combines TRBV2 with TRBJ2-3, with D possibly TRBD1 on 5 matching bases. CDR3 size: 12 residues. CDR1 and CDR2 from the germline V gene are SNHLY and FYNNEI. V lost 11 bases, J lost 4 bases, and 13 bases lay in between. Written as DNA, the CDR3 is TGTGCCGACACAGGATTCGCAGATACGCAGTATTTT. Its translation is CADTGFADTQYF.

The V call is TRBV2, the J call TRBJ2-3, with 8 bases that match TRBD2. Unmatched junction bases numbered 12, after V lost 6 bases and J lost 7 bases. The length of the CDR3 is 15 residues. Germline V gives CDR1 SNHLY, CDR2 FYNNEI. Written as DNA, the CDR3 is TGTGCCAGCAGCATAACTAGCGGATATGGAAATACGCAGTATTTT. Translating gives CASSITSGYGNTQYF.